This record looks at one TCR beta chain sequence and its context. Its target is unknown. One end of the junction fails to match germline, which may point to a read error. This sample is drawn from a study of response to subunit inactivated influenza vaccine. Study-level findings and limits: Authors suggested each seasonal influenza vaccination recruits few new T cells.

TCRdb fed the RT-PCR reads into MiXCR, producing one record per CDR3 protein. The sample holds 400,000 to 650,000 distinct CDR3 sequences, approximately 7.8% seen once. CDR1 MNHNS and CDR2 SASEGT come from the germline V gene. The CDR3 runs 13 residues. The receptor's source is a man aged 45 to 70 who received an inactivated influenza vaccine. This rearrangement joins TRBV6-1 to TRBJ1-2; D is undetermined. This sample comprised PBMCs from blood, obtained around 25 months after vaccination. In DNA form, the CDR3 reads TGTGCCAGCAGTACATCAGGCATCTATAGCTACACCTTC. It codes for CASSTSGIYSYTF.